This TCR beta chain derives from a study of OX40 agonist ivuxolimab in advanced cancers. Overall study context: The patients got ivuxolimab, which is an agonistic anti-OX40 (CD134) antibody.

The CDR3 contains 15 residues. V dropped 2 bases and J dropped 4 bases, with 15 bases sitting between them. Germline CDR1 is SNHLY and CDR2 is FYNNEI. Only in-frame clones appear in the TCRdb table, and some are missing; sequencing was by immunoSEQ multiplex PCR. Altogether roughly 53,000 clones are present, more than 75% being singletons, with the ten largest covering less than 2.5%. Note on this clone: Its antigen is currently unknown.

General study points: More expanded clones were seen, on average, in CD8+ T cells than in CD4+.

The sequence derives from an adult with an advanced solid tumor such as melanoma, head and neck, liver or kidney cancer. The input for sequencing was CD4+ or CD8+ T cells sorted from blood, taken in a trial of the OX40 agonist ivuxolimab. The V and J genes are TRBV2 and TRBJ2-7, with D maybe TRBD2 (5 bases). This chain's CDR3 is CASSESGVPGYEQYF. For the CDR3, the DNA is TGTGCCAGCAGTGAAAGCGGAGTTCCTGGGTACGAGCAGTACTTC.